The clone carrying this TCR beta chain was counted between two and nine times. Although they were nominally healthy when sampled, donors likely had unrecorded immune exposures. This specimen belongs to a study of cytomegalovirus exposure and HLA in healthy donors. With 60 Vbeta and 13 Jbeta primers, the PCR was carried out. TCRdb's copy holds only in-frame clones and misses some; the assay was immunoSEQ multiplex PCR. The table shows approximately 150,000 clones, with 75% to 90% occurring only once. The CDR3 has 14 amino acids. Germline V gives CDR1 LGHNA, CDR2 YNFKEQ. The V and J ends lost 0 bases and 4 bases respectively, with 7 bases between them.

This sequence joins TRBV4-2 and TRBJ1-5, with D unresolved. The sequenced sample consisted of PBMCs. This receptor was taken from a woman aged 25 to 39 in good health and CMV-seronegative. The CDR3 reads CASSQDGLNQPQHF. CDR3 bases: TGTGCCAGCAGCCAAGATGGGCTGAATCAGCCCCAGCATTTT.